These 9 T cell receptor beta chains were sequenced from one sample in a study of patients and donors after allogeneic stem cell transplantation. TCRdb used MiXCR to reprocess the RT-PCR reads, holding one entry per CDR3 protein. The sample lists under 200,000 distinct CDR3 sequences, approximately 24% occurring once. The sample taken for sequencing was blood, either unsorted or a sorted T cell fraction (not recorded which). These receptors all stem from a human donor who was either an allogeneic HSCT recipient or a stem cell or donor lymphocyte infusion donor (not recorded which). It is not recorded whose cells these are; they may come from a transplant donor.

In its sample, this clonotype was seen a few times. The V gene is TRBV4-1, the J gene TRBJ2-1; TRBD2 is a possible D gene (7 bases). The CDR3 contains 17 residues. The germline gives CDR1 MGHRA, CDR2 YSYEKL. The V gene lost 4 bases and the J gene lost 0 bases, with 16 bases spanning the gap. CDR3: CASSPQGGVSSYNEQFF. In DNA form, the CDR3 reads TGCGCCAGCAGCCCCCAAGGGGGGGTTAGCTCCTACAATGAGCAGTTCTTC.

The sample holds a few counts of this clonotype. The V gene is TRBV7-3, the J gene TRBJ1-1, with D possibly matching TRBD1 (6 bases). Germline-derived CDR1 and CDR2 are SGHTA and FQGTGA. V dropped 3 bases and J dropped 4 bases, with 9 bases sitting between them. This CDR3 contains 13 residues. This chain's CDR3 is CASSFGGFTEAFF. The CDR3 DNA reads as TGTGCCAGCAGCTTCGGGGGCTTCACTGAAGCTTTCTTT.

This sequence joins TRBV7-3 and TRBJ1-2, with 7 bases aligning to TRBD1. The V gene end was trimmed by 5 bases and the J gene end by 4 bases; junction bases not matched to a gene: 4. This CDR3 contains 13 residues. Germline V lookup: CDR1 SGHTA, CDR2 FQGTGA. CDR3 DNA: TGTGCCAGCAGCCCGACAGGGTCCTATGGCTACACCTTC. Translation gives CASSPTGSYGYTF.

A single count supports this clonotype. The rearrangement joins TRBV12-3 or TRBV12-4 to TRBJ2-3; D is possibly TRBD1 (5 bases). V was trimmed by 6 bases and J by 5 bases, leaving 12 bases between them. The CDR3 loop spans 13 amino acids. CDR3 protein: CASRYTGEDTQYF. CDR3 nucleotides: TGTGCCAGCAGATATACAGGAGAAGATACGCAGTATTTT.

This chain uses TRBV20-1 with TRBJ2-3; 7 positions agree with TRBD2. The CDR3 is made up of 15 amino acids. Losses at the gene ends were 0 bases for V and 4 bases for J; bases not matched to a gene: 7. From germline, CDR1 is DFQATT and CDR2 SNEGSKA (reference sequence). The CDR3 reads CSARDPRDYPDTQYF. The CDR3 DNA reads as TGCAGTGCTAGAGATCCCCGGGACTACCCAGATACGCAGTATTTT.

This clonotype was recorded a few times. The chain carries TRBV7-9 and TRBJ1-1; D might be TRBD1 (5 bases). This CDR3 spans 14 amino acids. The V gene's germline CDR1 is SEHNR and CDR2 FQNEAQ (reference sequence). V was shortened by 7 bases and J by 1 base, with 13 bases between the two germline ends. Here the CDR3 reads CASIERGGNTEAFF. CDR3 bases: TGTGCCAGCATCGAAAGGGGAGGGAACACTGAAGCTTTCTTT.

This clonotype was counted between two and nine times. The J gene is TRBJ1-1, the V gene TRBV28; D gene uncertain. CDR1 and CDR2 from the germline V gene are MDHEN and SYDVKM. V was clipped by 1 base and J by 4 bases, with 7 bases between them. The CDR3 runs 13 residues. The CDR3 nucleotides are TGTGCCAGCAGTTTATCACAGACCACTGAAGCTTTCTTT. It translates to CASSLSQTTEAFF.

The V gene is TRBV12-3 or TRBV12-4, the J gene TRBJ1-5; D perhaps matches TRBD1 (6 bases). Trimming took off 2 bases at V and 6 bases at J, with 14 bases between the two ends. The CDR3 extends over 15 amino acids. The CDR3: CASSLMAGVAQPQHF. CDR3 coding DNA: TGTGCCAGCAGTTTAATGGCAGGGGTAGCTCAGCCCCAGCATTTT.

In its sample, this clonotype was seen a few times. The chain joins TRBV5-1 to TRBJ2-3, with TRBD2 identical over 7 bases. J lost 2 bases, V lost 3 bases, and 6 bases had no gene match. CDR3 size: 15 residues. Germline lookup yields CDR1 SGHRS and CDR2 YFSETQ. This CDR3 reads CASSSSGGSTDTQYF. In DNA form, the CDR3 reads TGCGCCAGCAGCTCCTCGGGGGGTTCCACAGATACGCAGTATTTT.